This entry lists 13 T cell receptor beta chains sequenced from one sample in a study of shared clonotypes between healthy human individuals. Only in-frame clones appear in the TCRdb table, and some are missing; sequencing was by immunoSEQ multiplex PCR. This sample has about 2.4 million clones, with 90% to 95% found just once. Sequenced input: naive CD4+ T cells from PBMCs. The subset denotes: CD45RA+ positively selected. Receptor source: a man younger than 30 in good health. Some clones in this sample may be carry-over from other donors' samples.

The genes are TRBV7-6 and TRBJ2-1, with D tentatively TRBD1 or TRBD2 (5 bases each). Germline V lookup: CDR1 SGHVS, CDR2 FNYEAQ. V lost 5 bases, J lost 0 bases, and 20 bases lay in between. This CDR3 comprises 18 residues. CDR3 sequence: CASSIGAMRQTSYNEQFF. In DNA, the CDR3 is TGTGCCAGCAGCATCGGGGCGATGAGGCAGACCTCCTACAATGAGCAGTTCTTC.

J is TRBJ1-2 and V is TRBV28; D possibly corresponds to TRBD1 (6 bases). Germline CDR1 reads MDHEN; CDR2 reads SYDVKM. V lost 6 bases to trimming and J lost 4 bases, with 15 bases between them. This CDR3 comprises 14 residues. CDR3 residues: CASSPQGLRYGYTF. The DNA of the CDR3 is TGTGCCAGCAGCCCACAGGGTTTGCGCTATGGCTACACCTTC.

This chain uses TRBV15 with TRBJ2-5; perhaps TRBD1 as D (6 bases). This CDR3 has 15 residues. Per the germline V gene, CDR1 is LNHNV and CDR2 is YYDKDF (reference sequence). Trimming stripped 6 bases from V and 1 base from J, with 15 bases between. The CDR3 here is CATRRTASSQETQYF. CDR3 in DNA: TGTGCCACCAGGAGGACAGCTTCCTCCCAAGAGACCCAGTACTTC. Looking up the rest from reference TRBV15 and TRBJ2-5 gives the full variable domain: DAMVIQNPRYQVTQFGKPVTLSCSQTLNHNVMYWYQQKSSQAPKLLFHYYDKDFNNEADTPDNFQSRRPNTSFCFLDIRSPGLGDTAMYLCATRRTASSQETQYFGPGTRLLVL.

The V call is TRBV7-8, the J call TRBJ2-1, with TRBD2 identical over 10 bases. This CDR3 has 19 residues. Germline CDR1 and CDR2: SGHVS and FQNEAQ. V lost 5 bases and J lost 1; bases outside the gene matches: 14. This chain's CDR3 is CASSLAASGRAPSYNEQFF. In nucleotides, the CDR3 is TGTGCCAGCAGCCTCGCGGCCAGCGGGAGGGCTCCGTCCTACAATGAGCAGTTCTTC.

V and J are TRBV2 and TRBJ1-4; 8 bases map to TRBD1. Per the germline V gene, CDR1 is SNHLY and CDR2 is FYNNEI. The CDR3 has 15 amino acids. After removal of 7 bases from V and 3 bases from J, the junction contained 7 bases not matched to a gene. CDR3 sequence (DNA): TGTGCCAGCACGACAGGGGCGGGTGCTAATGAAAAACTGTTTTTT. Amino acid sequence: CASTTGAGANEKLFF.

The chain is built from TRBV7-7 and TRBJ1-1; D gene unclear. V lost 5 bases to trimming and J lost 3 bases, with 10 bases between them. Germline V gene data show CDR1 as SSHAT and CDR2 as FNYEAQ (reference sequence). CDR3 length: 13 residues. CDR3 sequence: CASSLDPYTEAFF. The CDR3 DNA follows: TGTGCCAGCAGCCTGGACCCCTACACTGAAGCTTTCTTT.

The chain joins TRBV19 to TRBJ1-5; 9 positions match TRBD1. Germline lookup yields CDR1 LNHDA and CDR2 SQIVND (reference sequence). The CDR3 consists of 15 residues. With 7 bases clipped from V and 2 bases from J, the junction kept 6 bases outside the gene matches. The CDR3 nucleotides read TGTGCCAGTACCATCCGGGACAGGGGCAATCAGCCCCAGCATTTT. Protein product: CASTIRDRGNQPQHF.

The V and J genes are TRBV2 and TRBJ2-7; D gene uncertain. CDR3 length: 12 amino acids. Germline CDR1 reads SNHLY; CDR2 reads FYNNEI. Trimming stripped 4 bases from V and 5 bases from J, with 9 bases between. DNA for the CDR3: TGTGCCAGCAGTGGGCGTGGGGACGAGCAGTACTTC. Protein product: CASSGRGDEQYF.

The chain carries TRBV5-1 and TRBJ2-5; D remains unclear. The V gene lost 4 bases and the J gene lost 5 bases, with 18 bases spanning the gap. Looked up from germline, CDR1 is SGHRS and CDR2 is YFSETQ. The CDR3 has 15 residues. CDR3 DNA: TGCGCCAGCAGCCCCCGGGTGGGCAGTTCCGAGACCCAGTACTTC. Residues: CASSPRVGSSETQYF.

A remark on this clone: Other nucleotide sequences from this sample produce the same CDR3. The chain is built from TRBV28 and TRBJ1-2; no clear D. Trimming cost V 3 bases and J 1 base, with 6 bases left between them. In germline, CDR1 is MDHEN, CDR2 SYDVKM. The CDR3 contains 13 residues. CDR3: CASSFGRNYGYTF. The CDR3 nucleotides read TGTGCCAGCAGTTTTGGGCGTAACTATGGCTACACCTTC.

The chain couples TRBV28 to TRBJ2-5, with 7 bases that match TRBD1. The CDR3 is made up of 15 amino acids. CDR1 and CDR2 from the germline V gene are MDHEN and SYDVKM. Trimming at V came to 6 bases and at J to 5 bases, leaving 12 bases not matched to a gene. The CDR3 sequence: CASRRYDRVWETQYF. DNA for the CDR3: TGTGCCAGCAGGCGATACGACAGGGTGTGGGAGACCCAGTACTTC.

In regard to this clone: Within the sample, other DNA sequences also encode this same CDR3. This rearrangement joins TRBV5-1 to TRBJ2-7; 12 bases fit TRBD2. This CDR3 comprises 15 residues. V lost 5 bases, J lost 4 bases, and 7 bases stayed unmatched. Germline V CDR1 and CDR2: SGHRS, YFSETQ. This CDR3 reads CASSYGLAGPYEQYF. Here the CDR3 DNA reads TGCGCCAGCAGTTACGGACTAGCGGGACCATACGAGCAGTACTTC.

A remark on this clone: The sample contains more than one DNA sequence encoding this CDR3. The rearrangement uses TRBV7-2 and TRBJ2-5; no clear D. V dropped 1 base and J dropped 2 bases, with 5 bases sitting between them. Germline loops: CDR1 SGHTA, CDR2 FQGNSA. The CDR3 length is 13 residues. In DNA form, the CDR3 reads TGTGCCAGCAGCTTAGGGCCTCAAGAGACCCAGTACTTC. Encoded protein: CASSLGPQETQYF.